These T cell receptor beta chains were read from a single sample in a study of blood T cell repertoires in COVID-19. The assay was immunoSEQ multiplex PCR, and TCRdb's table has in-frame clones only and misses some. The table has roughly 170,000 clones, roughly nine tenths seen once. Sequenced: peripheral blood. These receptors were taken from a man between 65 and 85 years old with active or convalescent COVID-19. The CDR3 runs from the conserved cysteine through the conserved F or W. A D gene is named only where the DNA matches it firmly. Only some rows state a clone size, as once, few, many or a class for expanded clones.

v_gene	abundance	d_gene	j_gene	CDR3nt	CDR3aa
TRBV27	-	TRBD1	TRBJ1-2	TGTGCCAGCAATAACGCCGGGACAGGGGGCGATGGCTACACCTTC	CASNNAGTGGDGYTF
TRBV2	-	TRBD1	TRBJ1-2	TGTGCCAGCAGTGATGAGGGGGCTAGGGGCTACACCTTC	CASSDEGARGYTF
TRBV18	-	-	TRBJ2-1	TGTGCCAGCTCACCAAAAGGGGGTGGCTCCTACAATGAGCAGTTCTTC	CASSPKGGGSYNEQFF
TRBV28	-	-	TRBJ2-7	TGTGCCAGCACCGACAGCTTCTACGAGCAGTACTTC	CASTDSFYEQYF
TRBV27	-	-	TRBJ1-5	TGTGCCAGCAGTTTAGTCAGGGATCAGCCCCAGCATTTT	CASSLVRDQPQHF
TRBV28	-	-	TRBJ1-3	TGTGCCAGCAGTTTTCGGCAGGGAACTGGAAACACCATATATTTT	CASSFRQGTGNTIYF
TRBV19	-	TRBD1	TRBJ1-5	TGTGCCAGTAGTATCCAGGACAGGGGAAACAATCAGCCCCAGCATTTT	CASSIQDRGNNQPQHF
TRBV6-5	few	TRBD1	TRBJ2-5	TGTGCCAGCAGTAGGACAGGGGCTCGGGAAGAGACCCAGTACTTC	CASSRTGAREETQYF
TRBV30	-	-	TRBJ1-6	TGTGCCTGGAGTGTTATGAGTGGGACAAATTCACCCCTCCACTTT	CAWSVMSGTNSPLHF
TRBV7-8	-	-	TRBJ1-5	TGTGCCAGCAGCTCTCGTGGTGGGGGGTCGGGACAGCCCCAGCATTTT	CASSSRGGGSGQPQHF
TRBV15	few	-	TRBJ1-3	TGTGCCACCAGCAGAGTCAGACACCGATTCTCTGGAAACACCATATATTTT	CATSRVRHRFSGNTIYF
TRBV30	-	-	TRBJ1-5	TGTGCCTGGAGTCGAGGTCGCACGAACAATCAGCCCCAGCATTTT	CAWSRGRTNNQPQHF
TRBV7-9	once	-	TRBJ2-7	TGTGCCAGCAGCTTAATGAGTAGCGGAAACTACGAGCAGTACTTC	CASSLMSSGNYEQYF
TRBV5-1	-	TRBD2	TRBJ2-1	TGCGCCAGCAGCTTATTGGGACTAGCGGGGGCTGGGAATGAGCAGTTCTTC	CASSLLGLAGAGNEQFF
TRBV27	-	-	TRBJ1-2	TGTGCCAGCAGTTCCGCCCAGCGGACCCATGGCTACACCTTC	CASSSAQRTHGYTF
TRBV3-1/TRBV3-2	-	TRBD2	TRBJ2-7	TGTGCCAGCAGCCAGGGAGTAGCGGGACATTACGAGCAGTACTTC	CASSQGVAGHYEQYF
TRBV6-6	-	TRBD1	TRBJ1-2	TGTGCCAGCAGTCTGGACAGGGTCGATGGCTACACCTTC	CASSLDRVDGYTF
TRBV20-1	once	-	TRBJ1-4	TGCAGTGCCAAGTTCAGTGAAAAACTGTTTTTT	CSAKFSEKLFF
TRBV19	-	-	TRBJ1-4	TGTGCCAGTACCCCGTCCCCGGGAGAGGGTGAAAAACTGTTTTTT	CASTPSPGEGEKLFF
TRBV21-1	-	-	TRBJ1-2	TGTGCCAGCAGCAGGAGACAGGGGGTTAACTATGGCTACACCTTC	CASSRRQGVNYGYTF
TRBV12-3/TRBV12-4	few	-	TRBJ1-5	TGTGCCAGCAGTTTCGAGGGAAATCAGCCCCAGCATTTT	CASSFEGNQPQHF
TRBV7-2	many	TRBD2	TRBJ2-1	TGTGCCAGCAGCAAATCACTAGCGGGAGCTTCGGATGAGCAGTTCTTC	CASSKSLAGASDEQFF
TRBV5-4	-	TRBD1	TRBJ1-2	TGTGCCAGCAGCCCAGAAGGGGGCGGCTATGGCTACACCTTC	CASSPEGGGYGYTF
TRBV18	-	TRBD1	TRBJ1-4	TGTGCCAGCTCACTTACGACAGGGGAGCATGAAAAACTGTTTTTT	CASSLTTGEHEKLFF
TRBV4-3	-	-	TRBJ2-7	TGCGCCAGCAGCCAGGCCCGGACAGCCTCTTACGAGCAGTACTTC	CASSQARTASYEQYF
TRBV5-1	-	TRBD2	TRBJ2-5	TGCGCCAGCAGCTTGGCCCCTTCAGCGGGGGGGGAGACCCAGTACTTC	CASSLAPSAGGETQYF
TRBV18	-	-	TRBJ2-7	TGTGCCAGCTCACCAGGGGAGGTGACCTACGAGCAGTACTTC	CASSPGEVTYEQYF
TRBV5-1	-	-	TRBJ2-7	TGCGCCAGCAGCTCCCGGACAGCGAACTACGAGCAGTACTTC	CASSSRTANYEQYF
TRBV7-9	-	-	TRBJ1-1	TGTGCCAGCAGCTTATTCCTCGTGGGCTACAACACTGAAGCTTTCTTT	CASSLFLVGYNTEAFF
TRBV28	-	-	TRBJ1-1	TGTGCCAGCAGTTTGGCGGCAGGGAAGGAGTTAGGCGGCACTGAAGCTTTCTTT	CASSLAAGKELGGTEAFF
TRBV24-1	-	TRBD1	TRBJ2-2	TGTGCCACCAGTGATCCGAGGACAGGGGACACCGGGGAGCTGTTTTTT	CATSDPRTGDTGELFF
TRBV18	once	-	TRBJ1-2	TGTGCCAGCTCACGTAGCCCGGGGACTGATGGCTACACCTTC	CASSRSPGTDGYTF
TRBV12-3/TRBV12-4	few	-	TRBJ1-5	TGTGCCAGCAGTTGGGCAAACAATCAGCCCCAGCATTTT	CASSWANNQPQHF
TRBV27	-	TRBD1	TRBJ2-6	TGTGCCAGCAGCGGAAGACCGGGACAGTTCCATTCTGGGGCCAACGTCCTGACTTTC	CASSGRPGQFHSGANVLTF
TRBV6-2/TRBV6-3	-	-	TRBJ2-3	TGTGCCAGCAGTTACCTCACAGATACGCAGTATTTT	CASSYLTDTQYF
TRBV19	once	-	TRBJ1-5	TGTGCCAGTAGTATAAGGGGGACGGGGAATCAGCCCCAGCATTTT	CASSIRGTGNQPQHF
TRBV24-1	-	TRBD1	TRBJ2-5	TGTGCCACCAGTGACCCCGGGACAGGGGGAGAGACCCAGTACTTC	CATSDPGTGGETQYF
TRBV7-2	-	TRBD1	TRBJ1-5	TGTGCCAGCAGCATCTCTGGGACAGAAAAACAGCCCCAGCATTTT	CASSISGTEKQPQHF
TRBV7-6	-	-	TRBJ2-5	TGTGCCAGCAGCTTAGGACGGGGGATCCAAACGGAGACCCAGTACTTC	CASSLGRGIQTETQYF
TRBV9	-	-	TRBJ2-4	TGTGCCAGCAGCGCCCACTCGCGGGCTTTGATTCCAAACATTCAGTACTTC	CASSAHSRALIPNIQYF
TRBV5-1	-	TRBD1	TRBJ2-1	TGCGCCAGCAGCCCCTGGACAGGGACGGGCAATGAGCAGTTCTTC	CASSPWTGTGNEQFF
TRBV20-1	once	-	TRBJ1-5	TGCAGTGCTAGCCATAATCAGCCCCAGCATTTT	CSASHNQPQHF
TRBV27	-	TRBD1	TRBJ2-3	TGTGCCAGCAACCCGACAGGGGGGACCACAGATACGCAGTATTTT	CASNPTGGTTDTQYF
TRBV2	-	TRBD1	TRBJ1-1	TGTGCCATTGGGGATACAGGGGCAGTGAACACTGAAGCTTTCTTT	CAIGDTGAVNTEAFF
TRBV11-2	-	-	TRBJ2-1	TGTGCCAGCAGCATGGACAGCTCCTACAATGAGCAGTTCTTC	CASSMDSSYNEQFF
TRBV28	-	TRBD1	TRBJ2-1	TGTGCCAGCAGTTCCGGACAGGGGGCCCTGCATGGGCAGTTCTTC	CASSSGQGALHGQFF
TRBV5-8	-	-	TRBJ1-5	TGTGCCAGCAGCTTGGGTCAGGGAAGTATTCAGCCCCAGCATTTT	CASSLGQGSIQPQHF
TRBV4-3	-	TRBD1	TRBJ1-6	TGCGCCAGCAGCCAATGGGACAGTTACTCACCCCTCCACTTT	CASSQWDSYSPLHF
TRBV24-1	-	-	TRBJ2-1	TGTGCCACCAGTGATTCGGGACAACCGATCTACAATGAGCAGTTCTTC	CATSDSGQPIYNEQFF
TRBV6-5	-	-	TRBJ2-3	TGTGCCAGCAAAAGAGGGGGAAACACAGATACGCAGTATTTT	CASKRGGNTDTQYF
TRBV5-6	few	TRBD1	TRBJ1-3	TGTGCCAGCAGCTCCTCGCCGGGACAGTTCTCTGGAAACACCATATATTTT	CASSSSPGQFSGNTIYF
TRBV28	-	TRBD1	TRBJ1-1	TGTGCCAGCAGTTTCTGGGACAGGGTCAACACTGAAGCTTTCTTT	CASSFWDRVNTEAFF
TRBV7-3	once	-	TRBJ2-1	TGTGCCAGCAGTCAGAGCGGCCGCAATGAGCAGTTCTTC	CASSQSGRNEQFF
TRBV15	-	TRBD1	TRBJ1-5	TGTGCCACCAGCAAAGCAGACAGGGGGCCGAGGCATCAGCCCCAGCATTTT	CATSKADRGPRHQPQHF
TRBV24-1	-	-	TRBJ1-2	TGTGCCACCAGTGATTTCAGTGGCTACACCTTC	CATSDFSGYTF
TRBV19	-	TRBD1	TRBJ2-1	TGTGCCAGCAGGGAACAGGGACAGGGAAGGTACAATGAGCAGTTCTTC	CASREQGQGRYNEQFF